The TCR beta chain described here comes from a study of T-cell reconstitution after alpha-beta-depleted transplantation in children. Study-level findings and limits: It was reported that alpha-beta T cells came from several hundred expanded graft clones (about two months after transplant). Hyperexpanded clones declined; after one year, newly produced T cells mostly supplied diversity. For some patients, TCRbeta diversity was high at day 60 because of recipient T cells and thymic progenitors that survived.

Unique molecular identifiers were incorporated into the prepared TCRbeta library. From the PCR reads, TCRdb called clonotypes with MiXCR, one entry per CDR3 protein. The sample holds some 600,000 distinct CDR3 sequences, 13% seen once. As concerns this clonotype: No antigen is known for it.

There are 16 residues in the CDR3. The germline V gene encodes CDR1 MNHEY and CDR2 SMNVEV (reference sequence). V lost 6 bases, J lost 3 bases, and 5 bases stayed unmatched. The TCR comes from a male patient younger than 18 who had a stem cell transplant for acute myeloid leukemia, so the T cells may come from the graft donor. The J gene is TRBJ2-7, the V gene TRBV27; TRBD2 matches 16 bases. Here the sequenced sample was PBMCs, mostly from graft donor cells, taken 360 days after TCRalphabeta/CD19-depleted stem cell transplant. The DNA for the CDR3 is TGTGCCAGCAGCCCCGGGACTAGCGGGAGGGACTACGAGCAGTACTTC. Its protein is CASSPGTSGRDYEQYF.